This entry is about one T cell receptor (beta chain). The antigen remains unidentified. This record comes from a study of T cell responses to AZD1222 COVID-19 vaccine. Across the study: Second-dose intervals of approximately 4 or approximately 12 weeks were pooled. The study's findings and limits: Spike-wide vaccine-associated CD4 TCRs dominated at 160-218 and 743-854.

The CDR3 runs 15 residues. Trimming pared 0 bases from V and 13 bases from J, leaving 19 bases between. Germline V gene data show CDR1 as WNHNN and CDR2 as SYGVQD (reference sequence). TCRdb's table, derived via immunoSEQ multiplex PCR, lists solely in-frame clones and lacks some. The profile shows about 84,000 clones, 87% of them singletons. This receptor was obtained from an adult in good health. The sample consisted of peripheral blood, taken on day 0 of AZD1222 vaccination. The chain uses TRBV10-1 and TRBJ2-1, with D perhaps TRBD2 (7 bases). CDR3 sequence (DNA): TGCGCCAGCAGTGAGTCGGGGGGGACACCGTGGGTTCAGTTCTTC. Translated: CASSESGGTPWVQFF.